The 9 T cell receptor beta chains below come from one sample, sequenced in a study of vaccination and CD4 T cells after COVID-19. As to time point: late sampling 161 to 241 days after vaccination in a few convalescent patients. Treatment denoted: roughly nine-day PBMC culture with coronavirus spike peptide pools or control peptides (ViraFEST assay). For these TCRs, the target antigens are not known. Sequenced with the Oncomine TCR Beta short-read assay was DNA taken from cultured CD4+ T cells. TCRdb re-analysed the PCR reads in MiXCR, keeping a single row per CDR3 protein. The sample lists nearly 25,000 distinct CDR3 sequences, more than 25% occurring once. The sample consisted of CD4+ T cells from blood, cultured in vitro, taken about 7 months after SARS-CoV-2 vaccination. The source of these receptors is a human donor who had recovered from COVID-19.

The CDR3 sequence: CASSQLARVWEEQYF. CDR3 nucleotides: TGTGCCAGCAGCCAATTGGCCCGGGTGTGGGAGGAGCAGTACTTC. The chain joins TRBV16 to TRBJ2-7; a possible D gene is TRBD2 (5 bases). Germline V CDR1 and CDR2: KGHSY, FQNENV. V lost 1 base, J lost 7 bases, and 17 bases lay in between. The CDR3 loop spans 15 amino acids.

Only a few counts were recorded for this clonotype. The chain has TRBV6-5 and TRBJ1-6; D is unclear. The V gene's germline CDR1 is MNHEY and CDR2 SVGAGI. Trimming stripped 0 bases from V and 15 bases from J, with 18 bases between. The CDR3 runs to 15 residues. The CDR3 nucleotides are TGTGCCAGCAGTTACTCGTTAGGGAGCCAAGTTCACCTCCACTTT. Translated, it gives CASSYSLGSQVHLHF.

This clonotype was detected a few times. J is TRBJ2-1 and V is TRBV20-1, with TRBD2 matching over 10 bases. The CDR3 length is 15 residues. Looked up from germline, CDR1 is DFQATT and CDR2 is SNEGSKA (reference sequence). V gave up 2 bases and J gave up 3 bases; unmatched junction bases: 4. The CDR3 region is CSARNSGGRYNEQFF. The CDR3, as DNA: TGCAGTGCTAGAAATAGCGGGGGGCGCTACAATGAGCAGTTCTTC.

This rearrangement joins TRBV5-4 to TRBJ2-5; maybe TRBD1 (5 bases). V gave up 1 base and J gave up 2 bases, with 12 bases separating them. This CDR3 spans 15 amino acids. Looked up from germline, CDR1 is SGHNT and CDR2 is YYREEE (reference sequence). CDR3 bases: TGTGCCAGCAGCTTGCCAGGGCGTTGGCAAGAGACCCAGTACTTC. Protein product: CASSLPGRWQETQYF.

The rearrangement joins TRBV10-3 to TRBJ2-7; 10 nucleotides agree with TRBD1. The CDR3 length is 15 residues. In germline, CDR1 is ENHRY, CDR2 SYGVKD. J was trimmed by 5 bases and V by 11 bases; bases with no gene match: 15. The chain's CDR3 is CAAGGVTGGANEQYF. For the CDR3, the DNA is TGTGCCGCAGGAGGGGTGACAGGGGGCGCGAACGAGCAGTACTTC.

J is TRBJ2-7 and V is TRBV6-1; D may be TRBD2 (5 bases). Trimming pared 2 bases from V and 6 bases from J, leaving 17 bases between. The germline gives CDR1 MNHNS, CDR2 SASEGT. The CDR3 contains 15 residues. The CDR3 DNA follows: TGTGCCAGCAGTGAACGGGTCGGATCAGGAGGCGAGCAGTACTTC. Translating it yields CASSERVGSGGEQYF.

The rearrangement links TRBV10-3 to TRBJ1-5; tentatively, D is TRBD1 (5 bases). The CDR3 is 17 residues long. Per germline, CDR1 ENHRY and CDR2 SYGVKD. Deletions cut 0 bases from V and 1 base from J, with 13 bases between. CDR3 DNA sequence: TGTGCCATCAGTGAGTCCGTCGGGACCAGGAGCAATCAGCCCCAGCATTTT. Its translation: CAISESVGTRSNQPQHF.

This clonotype is termed medium-sized (0.01 to 0.1%). This chain connects TRBV7-2 to TRBJ1-6; D is ambiguous. Between the trimmed V and J ends, which lost 5 bases and 8 bases, there was a span of 13 bases. The CDR3 has 14 residues. Germline V gene sequence: CDR1 SGHTA, CDR2 FQGNSA. The CDR3 reads CASSIKPRDSPLHF. Here the CDR3 DNA reads TGTGCCAGCAGCATTAAGCCAAGGGATTCACCCCTCCACTTT. Full variable domain (remainder filled in from reference TRBV7-2 and TRBJ1-6): GAGVSQSPSNKVTEKGKDVELRCDPISGHTALYWYRQSLGQGLEFLIYFQGNSAPDKSGLPSDRFSAERTGGSVSTLTIQRTQQEDSAVYLCASSIKPRDSPLHFGNGTRLTVT.

The chain recombines TRBV5-6 with TRBJ2-1, with 9 bases lining up with TRBD2. Germline assignment: CDR1 SGHDT and CDR2 YYEEEE. Trimming removed 4 bases from V and 4 bases from J; junction bases left unmatched: 9. This CDR3 contains 16 residues. CDR3 loop: CASSHSALAGYNEQFF. The CDR3 nucleotides are TGTGCCAGCAGCCACTCGGCCCTAGCGGGATACAATGAGCAGTTCTTC.